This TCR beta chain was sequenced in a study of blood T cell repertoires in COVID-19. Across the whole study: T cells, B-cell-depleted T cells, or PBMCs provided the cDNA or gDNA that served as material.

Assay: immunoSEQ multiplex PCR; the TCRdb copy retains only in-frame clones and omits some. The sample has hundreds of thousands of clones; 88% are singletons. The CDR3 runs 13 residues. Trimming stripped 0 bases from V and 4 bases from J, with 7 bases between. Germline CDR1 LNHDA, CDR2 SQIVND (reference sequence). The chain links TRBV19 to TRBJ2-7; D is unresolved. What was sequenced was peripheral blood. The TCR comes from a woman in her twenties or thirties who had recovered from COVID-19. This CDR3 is CASSIDSQYEQYF. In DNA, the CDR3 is TGTGCCAGTAGTATAGATTCGCAGTACGAGCAGTACTTC.